These T cell receptor beta chains were read from a single sample in a study of blood T cell repertoires in COVID-19. Some clones are missing from TCRdb's copy, which holds only in-frame ones; the method was immunoSEQ multiplex PCR. The table lists about 60,000 clones, approximately 80% of them singletons. Sequencing was done on a sample of peripheral blood. Receptors originate from a man in his 60s with acute or convalescent COVID-19. Both conserved end residues are part of each CDR3. Each record gives: V gene, clone size, D gene, J gene, CDR3 DNA, CDR3 protein. A D gene is named only where the DNA matches it firmly. Not all rows give a size; the values are once, few, many and, for expanded clones, a class.

V: TRBV7-2; size: NA; D: NA; J: TRBJ1-2; DNA: TGTGCCAGCAGCGGCCTAGGGGCCCTCTACACTGGCTACACCTTC; CDR3: CASSGLGALYTGYTF
V: TRBV5-1; size: NA; D: NA; J: TRBJ1-6; DNA: TGCGCCAGCAGCTTGGATGGACAGCTTAATTCACCCCTCCACTTT; CDR3: CASSLDGQLNSPLHF
V: TRBV2; size: NA; D: NA; J: TRBJ1-5; DNA: TGTGCCAGCAGTGAGACAGGCGACCAGCCCCAGCATTTT; CDR3: CASSETGDQPQHF
V: TRBV2; size: few; D: TRBD1; J: TRBJ2-7; DNA: TGTGCCAGCAGTGACTCAAGCTGGGACAGATCCTACGAGCAGTACTTC; CDR3: CASSDSSWDRSYEQYF
V: TRBV19; size: NA; D: TRBD2; J: TRBJ2-2; DNA: TGTGCCAGTAGTTCTAGCGGGGGTTCTACCGGGGAGCTGTTTTTT; CDR3: CASSSSGGSTGELFF
V: TRBV5-4; size: NA; D: TRBD1; J: TRBJ2-4; DNA: TGTGCCAGCAGCTGGAAGACCGGGACAGGGGAAAACATTCAGTACTTC; CDR3: CASSWKTGTGENIQYF
V: TRBV2; size: NA; D: NA; J: TRBJ1-4; DNA: TGTGCCAGCAGTGAAGTAGATGAAAAACTGTTTTTT; CDR3: CASSEVDEKLFF
V: TRBV4-1; size: NA; D: NA; J: TRBJ2-1; DNA: TGCGCCAGCAGCTCACCCCCGACAGGACACAATGAGCAGTTCTTC; CDR3: CASSSPPTGHNEQFF
V: TRBV7-8; size: NA; D: TRBD1; J: TRBJ2-5; DNA: TGTGCCAGCAGCCGGACAGGGATGAAAGAGACCCAGTACTTC; CDR3: CASSRTGMKETQYF
V: TRBV11-2; size: NA; D: NA; J: TRBJ2-1; DNA: TGTGCCAGCAGCCCGCTTGGGGAGGGGGGCCGGGGTTTGAATGAGCAGTTCTTC; CDR3: CASSPLGEGGRGLNEQFF
V: TRBV27; size: once; D: TRBD1; J: TRBJ2-3; DNA: TGTGCCAGCACCGGACAGGCAGATACGCAGTATTTT; CDR3: CASTGQADTQYF
V: TRBV19; size: NA; D: NA; J: TRBJ1-1; DNA: TGTGCCAGTAGTATGGGCCCCTACCTTGAAGCTTTCTTT; CDR3: CASSMGPYLEAFF
V: TRBV28; size: NA; D: TRBD1; J: TRBJ1-1; DNA: TGTGCCAGCAGTTTGCCGGGACAGCTGAACACTGAAGCTTTCTTT; CDR3: CASSLPGQLNTEAFF
V: TRBV2; size: once; D: NA; J: TRBJ1-5; DNA: TGTGCCAGCAGTGACCCTAATCAGCCCCAGCATTTT; CDR3: CASSDPNQPQHF
V: TRBV5-6; size: NA; D: NA; J: TRBJ2-1; DNA: TGTGCCAGCAGCTTGGGAGCTACAGTCCTCTCCTACAATGAGCAGTTCTTC; CDR3: CASSLGATVLSYNEQFF
V: TRBV2; size: NA; D: TRBD1; J: TRBJ2-2; DNA: TGTGCCAGCAGGGAAACAGGGGCCGGGGAGCTGTTTTTT; CDR3: CASRETGAGELFF
V: TRBV7-3; size: NA; D: TRBD2; J: TRBJ2-2; DNA: TGTGCCAGCAGCTTTGTTAGCGGGGGAGACACCGGGGAGCTGTTTTTT; CDR3: CASSFVSGGDTGELFF
V: TRBV27; size: NA; D: NA; J: TRBJ1-3; DNA: TGTGCCAGCAGTGGCAGGGCCAGTGGAAACACCATATATTTT; CDR3: CASSGRASGNTIYF
V: TRBV9; size: NA; D: NA; J: TRBJ2-3; DNA: TGTGCCAGCAATGAGGGAACCGTCACAGATACGCAGTATTTT; CDR3: CASNEGTVTDTQYF
V: TRBV10-3; size: NA; D: TRBD1; J: TRBJ2-7; DNA: TGTGCCATCAGGGGACAGGGCTACGAGCAGTACTTC; CDR3: CAIRGQGYEQYF
V: TRBV19; size: NA; D: NA; J: TRBJ2-4; DNA: TGTGCCAGTAGCCCGGGTGACGCCAAAAACATTCAGTACTTC; CDR3: CASSPGDAKNIQYF
V: TRBV19; size: NA; D: NA; J: TRBJ2-1; DNA: TGTGCCAGTAAGGGCAGGGAAGAGAGTGAGCAGTTCTTC; CDR3: CASKGREESEQFF
V: TRBV5-1; size: NA; D: NA; J: TRBJ1-5; DNA: TGCGCCAGCAGCTTGACGGGGGACGCTAGCAATCAGCCCCAGCATTTT; CDR3: CASSLTGDASNQPQHF
V: TRBV4-1; size: once; D: NA; J: TRBJ1-2; DNA: TGCGCCAGCAGCCTAGATGGGCAGGGGTACTATGGCTACACCTTC; CDR3: CASSLDGQGYYGYTF
V: TRBV18; size: NA; D: NA; J: TRBJ1-1; DNA: TGTGCCAGCTCACCGGGGAGCACAGAAGCTTTCTTT; CDR3: CASSPGSTEAFF
V: TRBV28; size: NA; D: TRBD1; J: TRBJ1-6; DNA: TGTGCCAGCCATACAGGGGGGGATTCACCCCTCCACTTT; CDR3: CASHTGGDSPLHF
V: TRBV9; size: NA; D: NA; J: TRBJ2-1; DNA: TGTGCCAGCAGCGTAGAGGGCGGGGATGAGCAGTTCTTC; CDR3: CASSVEGGDEQFF
V: TRBV28; size: once; D: NA; J: TRBJ2-1; DNA: TGTGCCAGCAGTTGGAGGGACGGTGCTAGCCAGTATGAGCAGTTCTTC; CDR3: CASSWRDGASQYEQFF
V: TRBV30; size: NA; D: TRBD2; J: TRBJ2-2; DNA: TGTGCCTGGAGTTCGGGACTAGCGGGGGGGCGAGGCGGGGAGCTGTTTTTT; CDR3: CAWSSGLAGGRGGELFF
V: TRBV28; size: NA; D: TRBD1; J: TRBJ1-6; DNA: TGTGCCAGCGCCATTATCAGGGGGCAAGACTCACCCCTCCACTTT; CDR3: CASAIIRGQDSPLHF
V: TRBV30; size: NA; D: NA; J: TRBJ2-4; DNA: TGTGCCTGGAGTGTCCAACTTCTAGCCAAAAACATTCAGTACTTC; CDR3: CAWSVQLLAKNIQYF
V: TRBV7-2; size: NA; D: NA; J: TRBJ2-1; DNA: TGTGCCAGCAGTTCCGCCCCGGGGGGCCCCAATGAGCAGTTCTTC; CDR3: CASSSAPGGPNEQFF
V: TRBV6-1; size: NA; D: NA; J: TRBJ2-5; DNA: TGTGCCAGCAGTGAAGTGATGCGGAGGTACCAAGAGACCCAGTACTTC; CDR3: CASSEVMRRYQETQYF
V: TRBV4-1; size: NA; D: TRBD2; J: TRBJ2-7; DNA: TGCGCCAGCAGCCAAGTAACGGGGGGAGACGAGCAGTACTTC; CDR3: CASSQVTGGDEQYF
V: TRBV19; size: NA; D: NA; J: TRBJ1-6; DNA: TGTGCCAGTAGTATGACAGCTAATTCACCCCTCCACTTT; CDR3: CASSMTANSPLHF
V: TRBV5-1; size: NA; D: TRBD2; J: TRBJ2-3; DNA: TGCGCCAGCAGCGCCGGGACTAGCGGTAGCACAGATACGCAGTATTTT; CDR3: CASSAGTSGSTDTQYF
V: TRBV7-9; size: NA; D: NA; J: TRBJ1-1; DNA: TGTGCCAGCAGTCTGGGAGGGATGAACACTGAAGCTTTCTTT; CDR3: CASSLGGMNTEAFF
V: TRBV2; size: NA; D: NA; J: TRBJ2-7; DNA: TGTGCCAGCACCGAGGGAGTCAGCTACGAGCAGTACTTC; CDR3: CASTEGVSYEQYF
V: TRBV18; size: NA; D: NA; J: TRBJ1-6; DNA: TGTGCCAGCTCACCGACACCAGATAATTCACCCCTCCACTTT; CDR3: CASSPTPDNSPLHF
V: TRBV6-5; size: NA; D: TRBD1; J: TRBJ1-6; DNA: TGTGCCAGCAGCGGACAGGGCTCACCCCTCCACTTT; CDR3: CASSGQGSPLHF
V: TRBV2; size: NA; D: TRBD1; J: TRBJ1-1; DNA: TGTGCCAGCCAGGGGGTGGATCGCGCTGAAGCTTTCTTT; CDR3: CASQGVDRAEAFF
V: TRBV19; size: NA; D: NA; J: TRBJ1-2; DNA: TGTGCCACGAGTTTTCCACCCATAGGAACAGGCCCAACTAACTATGGCTACACCTTC; CDR3: CATSFPPIGTGPTNYGYTF
V: TRBV18; size: NA; D: NA; J: TRBJ2-2; DNA: TGTGCCAGCTCGCGACAGGAATGGGCCGGGGAGCTGTTTTTT; CDR3: CASSRQEWAGELFF
V: TRBV29-1; size: NA; D: TRBD2; J: TRBJ2-1; DNA: TGCACCGTGACTAGCGGGGGGCCGAGCTCCTACAATGAGCAGTTCTTC; CDR3: CTVTSGGPSSYNEQFF
V: TRBV5-1; size: NA; D: TRBD2; J: TRBJ2-2; DNA: TGCGCCAGCAGCGCCGCTAGCGGGGGGGCCGTTACCGGGGAGCTGTTTTTT; CDR3: CASSAASGGAVTGELFF
V: TRBV19; size: NA; D: NA; J: TRBJ1-1; DNA: TGTGCCAGTAGTATAGTGGGGCGGTTGAACACTGAAGCTTTCTTT; CDR3: CASSIVGRLNTEAFF
V: TRBV18; size: NA; D: TRBD1; J: TRBJ1-1; DNA: TGTGCCAGCTCACGTTTACAGGGGCTGCACACTGAAGCTTTCTTT; CDR3: CASSRLQGLHTEAFF